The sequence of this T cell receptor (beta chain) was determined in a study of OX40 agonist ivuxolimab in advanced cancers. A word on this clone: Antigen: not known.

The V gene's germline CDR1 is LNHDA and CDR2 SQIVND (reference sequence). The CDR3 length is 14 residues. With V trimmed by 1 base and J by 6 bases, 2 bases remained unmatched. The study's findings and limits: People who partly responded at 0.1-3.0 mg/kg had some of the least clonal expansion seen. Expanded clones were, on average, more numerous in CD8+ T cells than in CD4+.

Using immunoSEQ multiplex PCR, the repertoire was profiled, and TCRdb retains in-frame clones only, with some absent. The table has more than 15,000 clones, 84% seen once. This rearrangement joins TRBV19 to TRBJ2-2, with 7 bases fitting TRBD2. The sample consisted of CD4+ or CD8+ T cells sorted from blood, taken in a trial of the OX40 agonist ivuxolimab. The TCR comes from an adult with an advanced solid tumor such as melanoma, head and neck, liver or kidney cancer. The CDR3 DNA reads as TGTGCCAGTAGTATAGCGGCGGGAGCCGGGGAGCTGTTTTTT. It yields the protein CASSIAAGAGELFF.